The clone carrying this T cell receptor (beta chain) has only one observation. The method was immunoSEQ multiplex PCR; TCRdb's version includes in-frame clones alone and lacks a portion of them. The table has 220,000 or so clones, roughly 84% seen once. The CDR3 spans 14 residues. Germline CDR1 is KGHSH and CDR2 is LQKENI. Losses at the gene ends were 4 bases for V and 5 bases for J; bases not matched to a gene: 6. The data were taken from a study of blood T cell repertoires in COVID-19. The sequence came from a woman between 55 and 75 years old who had recovered from COVID-19. Sequencing was done on a sample of peripheral blood. The genes are TRBV18 and TRBJ2-7; 9 nucleotides agree with TRBD1. The CDR3 DNA reads as TGTGCCAGCTCACACCGGGACAGGGTCAACGAGCAGTACTTC. It encodes CASSHRDRVNEQYF. Combining the CDR3 with reference TRBV18 and TRBJ2-7 gives the whole variable domain NAGVMQNPRHLVRRRGQEARLRCSPMKGHSHVYWYRQLPEEGLKFMVYLQKENIIDESGMPKERFSAEFPKEGPSILRIQQVVRGDSAAYFCASSHRDRVNEQYFGPGTRLTVT.